The TCR beta chain described here comes from a study of T cell responses to AZD1222 COVID-19 vaccine. Points from the study as a whole: Baseline seropositivity characterized only a handful of AZD1222 recipients. The CD4 TCRs associated with vaccination extended across spike and predominated at 160-218 and 743-854.

The method was immunoSEQ multiplex PCR; TCRdb's version includes in-frame clones alone and lacks a portion of them. This table holds over 85,000 clones, roughly 92% found once. Second doses that came at about 4 or about 12 weeks were put together. Concerning this clone itself: Its specificity is not known.

CDR1 and CDR2 (germline): MNHEY, SMNVEV (reference sequence). CDR3 length equals 14 residues. V dropped 1 base and J dropped 7 bases, with 11 bases sitting between them. This TCR derives from an adult who received the AZD1222 COVID-19 vaccine. The chain joins TRBV27 to TRBJ1-3, with D possibly matching TRBD1 (5 bases). Material: peripheral blood, obtained 28 days after the second AZD1222 dose. The CDR3: CASSLFQGGNTIYF. DNA for the CDR3: TGTGCCAGCAGTTTATTCCAGGGTGGGAACACCATATATTTT.